The sequence of this T cell receptor (beta chain) was determined in a study of blood T cell repertoires in COVID-19. Whole-study context: Sources were T cells, B-cell-depleted T cells, or PBMCs; the material itself was cDNA or gDNA.

Repertoires were generated with immunoSEQ multiplex PCR, while TCRdb's copy carries only in-frame clones and drops some. The sample holds under 200,000 clones, roughly 84% seen once. This receptor was obtained from a man aged 60 to 75 who had recovered from COVID-19. What was sequenced was PBMCs or T cells enriched from blood (not recorded which).

The CDR3 reads CASSLAPPTQGYSYEQYF. CDR3 coding DNA: TGTGCCAGCAGCTTAGCCCCGCCTACACAGGGGTACTCCTACGAGCAGTACTTC. The chain joins TRBV7-6 to TRBJ2-7, with 7 bases that match TRBD1. This CDR3 spans 18 amino acids. The trim removed 0 bases at V and 0 bases at J, leaving 11 bases unmatched. CDR1 is SGHVS and CDR2 is FNYEAQ in the germline V gene.